This T cell receptor (beta chain) is drawn from a study of blood T cells in healthy people across ages. Study-wide results and limits: Older age went with lower TCR beta diversity per million T cells, in a roughly linear way. Higher diversity and more naive CD4+ cells were features of long-lived donors, compared to aged donors.

The authors ran a second PCR of about 6 to 11 cycles using a sample-barcoded 5' primer and a J-beta primer mix. Every sample gave at least 2.5 million paired-end reads containing CDR3. TCRdb ran MiXCR on the 5' RACE reads and lists one entry per CDR3 protein. This table holds 700,000 to 900,000 distinct CDR3 sequences, 53% found once. In regard to this clonotype: No antigen is known for it.

Germline V lookup: CDR1 ENHRY, CDR2 SYGVKD. With 11 bases clipped from V and 6 bases from J, the junction kept 16 bases outside the gene matches. This CDR3 comprises 15 residues. This TCR was recovered from a man older than 75 in good health. The specimen was blood. J is TRBJ2-1 and V is TRBV10-3, with TRBD2 matching over 7 bases. CDR3 protein: CASSEHGLDLNEQFF. The CDR3 nucleotides are TGTGCCTCATCAGAGCATGGACTAGACCTCAATGAGCAGTTCTTC.